The clone carrying this T cell receptor beta chain was observed a single time. The source of the sample is a study of memory CD4+ T cells and cytomegalovirus serostatus. Looking at the study overall: Of the healthy Belgian adults, fewer than 10 were CMV seropositive and more than 20 seronegative.

Looked up from germline, CDR1 is LNHDA and CDR2 is SQIVND (reference sequence). V lost 3 bases and J lost 2, with 11 bases in between. The CDR3 has 14 amino acids. The sort gate was single viable CD3+CD4+CD8-CD45RO+ cells for memory CD4+ T cells. TCRdb keeps only in-frame clones here, not all; method: immunoSEQ multiplex PCR. The data show around 49,000 clones, around 78% seen once. This rearrangement joins TRBV19 to TRBJ2-7; possible D gene TRBD2, 5 bases. The source is an adult in good health and CMV-seronegative. The sequencing input was memory CD4+ T cells from blood. In nucleotides, the CDR3 is TGTGCCAGTAGTATTCGGCGGGCTCCCTACGAGCAGTACTTC. The encoded protein is CASSIRRAPYEQYF.